This entry features one TCR beta chain sequence. What it recognizes is unknown. The data belong to a study of vaccination effects on CD4 cells after COVID-19. TCRdb keeps only in-frame clones here, not all; method: immunoSEQ multiplex PCR. The sample consists of 45,000 or so clones, approximately 74% of them appearing once. J gave up 0 bases and V 0 bases, and 5 bases lay outside the gene matches. Germline assignment: CDR1 SGHNT and CDR2 YYREEE (reference sequence). The CDR3 contains 17 residues. Isolation of CD4+ T cells took place after about 10 days of culture. The TCR originated in a human donor who had a prior SARS-CoV-2 infection. This chain links TRBV5-4 with TRBJ2-1, with 8 bases aligning to TRBD2. Sequenced here: CD4+ T cells from PBMCs cultured without peptide, sampled before COVID-19 vaccination. CDR3 bases: TGTGCCAGCAGCTTGGGTAGCGGGACGAGCTCCTACAATGAGCAGTTCTTC. This encodes CASSLGSGTSSYNEQFF.